This section outlines one T cell receptor (beta chain) sequence together with its context. Its target is not known. Method: immunoSEQ multiplex PCR; TCRdb's copy keeps in-frame clones and lacks some. The table shows 70,000 to 90,000 clones, with under 90% occurring only once. The data originate from a study of OX40 agonist ivuxolimab in advanced cancers. At the level of the study: Ivuxolimab, an agonist antibody against OX40 (CD134), was given to patients. A diagnosis of hepatocellular carcinoma, melanoma, renal cell or head and neck cancer was present in dose-escalation patients.

A history of autoimmune disease or systemic immunosuppression excluded patients. Study-level points and caveats: CD4+ T cells averaged fewer expanded clones than CD8+ T cells.

The ends were cut back, 1 base at V and 4 bases at J, with 11 bases in the middle. The CDR3 covers 15 residues. Germline loops: CDR1 LNHNV, CDR2 YYDKDF (reference sequence). The sequenced sample was CD4+ or CD8+ T cells sorted from blood, obtained in a trial of the OX40 agonist ivuxolimab. The TCR originated in an adult with an advanced solid tumor such as melanoma, head and neck, liver or kidney cancer. The chain joins TRBV15 to TRBJ1-3; possibly TRBD1 for D (5 bases). CDR3 in DNA: TGTGCCACCAGCAGAGTCGCGACAGAAGGAAACACCATATATTTT. Translating it yields CATSRVATEGNTIYF.